This T cell receptor beta chain appears in the sequencing data of a study of human CD8 memory T cell subsets. By negative magnetic separation, total CD8+ T cells were enriched. Regarding this clonotype: Its antigen is as yet unknown.

Overall study results and limits: Estimation with Chao1 suggested higher diversity among stem-like memory T cells relative to precursor exhausted T cells. Stem-like memory T cell repertoires overlapped minimally with precursor exhausted T cell repertoires.

Libraries for TCR beta were constructed using UMI-labeled 5' RACE. Using the 5' RACE reads, TCRdb records one entry per CDR3 protein without DNA. This sample's clone table lists roughly 9,800 distinct CDR3 sequences. Germline V gene data show CDR1 as MNHNY and CDR2 as SVGAGI (reference sequence). This CDR3 region has 15 residues. The chain employs TRBV6-6 and TRBJ2-7. The sequence came from a human donor in good health. The sample taken for sequencing was CD8+ stem-like memory T cells (TSCM and TCM) sorted from PBMCs. Sample subset: stem-like memory CD8 T cells (TSTEM), CCR7+ PD-1- TIGIT-. CDR3 sequence: CASSYSGPSPYEQYF.